A selection of T cell receptor gamma chains follows, all from one sample in a study of gamma-delta chains in newborns, infants, children. TCRdb made new clone calls on the reads using CATT. The data hold 350 to 400 gamma-chain clones, with around 3.4% observed a single time. The specimen was blood. The receptors come from a child who was a newborn, infant or young child, either healthy, febrile or measles-vaccinated (not recorded which). Both conserved end residues are part of each CDR3. Clone size is shown for a subset of rows, as once, few, many or a class of expanded clone.

J gene: TRGJP; clone size: large; V gene: TRGV9; CDR3 protein: CALWESNELGKKIKVF; CDR3 DNA: TGTGCCTTGTGGGAGAGCAACGAGTTGGGCAAAAAAATCAAGGTATTT
J gene: TRGJP; clone size: NA; V gene: TRGV9; CDR3 protein: CALWEVQVELGKKIKVF; CDR3 DNA: TGTGCCTTGTGGGAGGTGCAAGTGGAGTTGGGCAAAAAAATCAAGGTATTT
J gene: TRGJP; clone size: large; V gene: TRGV9; CDR3 protein: CALWRPVGKKIKVF; CDR3 DNA: TGTGCCTTGTGGCGCCCGGTGGGCAAAAAAATCAAGGTATTT
J gene: TRGJ1/TRGJ2; clone size: hyperexpanded; V gene: TRGV9; CDR3 protein: CALWEGKKLF; CDR3 DNA: TGTGCCTTGTGGGAGGGTAAGAAACTCTTT
J gene: TRGJP; clone size: few; V gene: TRGV9; CDR3 protein: CALWDGGLGKKIKVF; CDR3 DNA: TGTGCCTTGTGGGACGGAGGGTTGGGCAAAAAAATCAAGGTATTT
J gene: TRGJ1/TRGJ2; clone size: large; V gene: TRGV9; CDR3 protein: CALWEVRTYYYKKLF; CDR3 DNA: TGTGCCTTGTGGGAGGTGCGGACATATTATTATAAGAAACTCTTT
J gene: TRGJ1/TRGJ2; clone size: large; V gene: TRGV5; CDR3 protein: CATWDRRVNYYKKLF; CDR3 DNA: TGTGCCACCTGGGACAGGCGTGTCAATTATTATAAGAAACTCTTT
J gene: TRGJP; clone size: large; V gene: TRGV9; CDR3 protein: CALWEVLELGKKIKVF; CDR3 DNA: TGTGCCTTGTGGGAGGTGCTTGAGTTGGGCAAAAAAATCAAGGTATTT
J gene: TRGJP2; clone size: large; V gene: TRGV8; CDR3 protein: CATWDSSDWIKTF; CDR3 DNA: TGTGCCACCTGGGACAGTAGTGATTGGATCAAGACGTTT
J gene: TRGJ1/TRGJ2; clone size: large; V gene: TRGV2; CDR3 protein: CATWDGPHYYKKLF; CDR3 DNA: TGTGCCACCTGGGACGGACCACATTATTATAAGAAACTCTTT
J gene: TRGJP; clone size: hyperexpanded; V gene: TRGV9; CDR3 protein: CALWEVELGKKIKVF; CDR3 DNA: TGTGCCTTGTGGGAGGTAGAGTTGGGCAAAAAAATCAAGGTATTT
J gene: TRGJP; clone size: large; V gene: TRGV9; CDR3 protein: CALWEVHRVLGKKIKVF; CDR3 DNA: TGTGCCTTGTGGGAGGTGCACCGGGTGTTGGGCAAAAAAATCAAGGTATTT
J gene: TRGJ1/TRGJ2; clone size: large; V gene: TRGV4; CDR3 protein: CATWEGYYKKLF; CDR3 DNA: TGTGCCACCTGGGAAGGGTATTATAAGAAACTCTTT
J gene: TRGJP; clone size: NA; V gene: TRGV9; CDR3 protein: CALCEVREELGKKIRVF; CDR3 DNA: TGTGCCTTGTGTGAGGTGCGGGAAGAGTTGGGCAAAAAAATCAGGGTATTT
J gene: TRGJP; clone size: NA; V gene: TRGV9; CDR3 protein: CALWAQELGKKIKVF; CDR3 DNA: TGTGCCTTGTGGGCTCAGGAGTTGGGCAAAAAAATCAAGGTATTT
J gene: TRGJ1/TRGJ2; clone size: hyperexpanded; V gene: TRGV9; CDR3 protein: CALWEVKKLF; CDR3 DNA: TGTGCCTTGTGGGAGGTGAAGAAACTCTTT
J gene: TRGJP; clone size: NA; V gene: TRGV9; CDR3 protein: CALGEGNELGKRGKVF; CDR3 DNA: TGTGCCTTGGGGGAGGGGAATGAGTTGGGCAAAAGAGGCAAGGTATTT
J gene: TRGJP; clone size: large; V gene: TRGV9; CDR3 protein: CALWEAKQELGKKIKVF; CDR3 DNA: TGTGCCTTGTGGGAGGCAAAGCAAGAGTTGGGCAAAAAAATCAAGGTATTT
J gene: TRGJP; clone size: large; V gene: TRGV9; CDR3 protein: CALWELRQELGKKIKVF; CDR3 DNA: TGTGCCTTGTGGGAGCTTCGGCAAGAGTTGGGCAAAAAAATCAAGGTATTT
J gene: TRGJP; clone size: large; V gene: TRGV9; CDR3 protein: CALWETKELGKKIKVF; CDR3 DNA: TGTGCCTTGTGGGAAACTAAAGAGTTGGGCAAAAAAATCAAGGTATTT
J gene: TRGJ1/TRGJ2; clone size: large; V gene: TRGV8; CDR3 protein: CATWDRRSLKKLF; CDR3 DNA: TGTGCCACCTGGGATAGGCGGTCACTAAAGAAACTCTTT
J gene: TRGJ1/TRGJ2; clone size: large; V gene: TRGV5; CDR3 protein: CATWDRLHYKKLF; CDR3 DNA: TGTGCCACCTGGGACAGGCTTCATTATAAGAAACTCTTT
J gene: TRGJP; clone size: NA; V gene: TRGV9; CDR3 protein: CALWEVVELCIKIKLFF; CDR3 DNA: TGTGCCTTGTGGGAGGTTGTAGAGTTGTGCATAAAAATCAAGTTATTTTTT
J gene: TRGJ1/TRGJ2; clone size: NA; V gene: TRGV4; CDR3 protein: CATWQRSKKLF; CDR3 DNA: TGTGCCACCTGGCAAAGGTCAAAGAAACTCTTT
J gene: TRGJ1/TRGJ2; clone size: large; V gene: TRGV9; CDR3 protein: CALWGHNYKKLF; CDR3 DNA: TGTGCCTTGTGGGGACACAATTATAAGAAACTCTTT
J gene: TRGJP; clone size: large; V gene: TRGV9; CDR3 protein: CALWEVQGQELGKKIKVF; CDR3 DNA: TGTGCCTTGTGGGAGGTTCAAGGGCAAGAGTTGGGCAAAAAAATCAAGGTATTT
J gene: TRGJP; clone size: large; V gene: TRGV9; CDR3 protein: CALWEALQLGKKIKVF; CDR3 DNA: TGTGCCTTGTGGGAGGCCCTCCAGTTGGGCAAAAAAATCAAGGTATTT
J gene: TRGJ1/TRGJ2; clone size: large; V gene: TRGV2; CDR3 protein: CATWDGSEHKKLF; CDR3 DNA: TGTGCCACCTGGGACGGGTCGGAGCATAAGAAACTCTTT
J gene: TRGJ1/TRGJ2; clone size: large; V gene: TRGV4; CDR3 protein: CATWDGSYYKKLF; CDR3 DNA: TGTGCCACCTGGGATGGTTCTTATTATAAGAAACTCTTT
J gene: TRGJP2; clone size: large; V gene: TRGV8; CDR3 protein: CATWDSSGGWIKTF; CDR3 DNA: TGTGCCACCTGGGATAGCTCGGGGGGGTGGATCAAGACGTTT
J gene: TRGJ1/TRGJ2; clone size: large; V gene: TRGV9; CDR3 protein: CALWEVEGNYKKLF; CDR3 DNA: TGTGCCTTGTGGGAGGTGGAGGGGAATTATAAGAAACTCTTT
J gene: TRGJ1/TRGJ2; clone size: hyperexpanded; V gene: TRGV9; CDR3 protein: CALWEVHYYKKLF; CDR3 DNA: TGTGCCTTGTGGGAGGTCCATTATTATAAGAAACTCTTT
J gene: TRGJP; clone size: large; V gene: TRGV9; CDR3 protein: CALWGQELGKKIKVF; CDR3 DNA: TGTGCCTTGTGGGGTCAAGAGTTGGGCAAAAAAATCAAGGTATTT
J gene: TRGJP; clone size: hyperexpanded; V gene: TRGV9; CDR3 protein: CALWEVYGELGKKIKVF; CDR3 DNA: TGTGCCTTGTGGGAGGTGTACGGAGAGTTGGGCAAAAAAATCAAGGTATTT
J gene: TRGJP; clone size: hyperexpanded; V gene: TRGV9; CDR3 protein: CALWEVQELGKKIKVF; CDR3 DNA: TGTGCCTTGTGGGAGGTGCAAGAGTTGGGCAAAAAAATCAAGGTATTT
J gene: TRGJP; clone size: large; V gene: TRGV9; CDR3 protein: CALWEDQELGKKIKVF; CDR3 DNA: TGTGCCTTGTGGGAGGACCAAGAGTTGGGCAAAAAAATCAAGGTATTT
J gene: TRGJ1/TRGJ2; clone size: large; V gene: TRGV2; CDR3 protein: CATWDGPGGYKKLF; CDR3 DNA: TGTGCCACCTGGGACGGGCCGGGGGGATATAAGAAACTCTTT
J gene: TRGJP; clone size: large; V gene: TRGV9; CDR3 protein: CALWESGELGKKIKVF; CDR3 DNA: TGTGCCTTGTGGGAGTCAGGGGAGTTGGGCAAAAAAATCAAGGTATTT
J gene: TRGJP; clone size: large; V gene: TRGV9; CDR3 protein: CALWEEQELGKKIKVF; CDR3 DNA: TGTGCCTTGTGGGAGGAACAAGAGTTGGGCAAAAAAATCAAGGTATTT
J gene: TRGJ1/TRGJ2; clone size: large; V gene: TRGV9; CDR3 protein: CALWEVSSSEKLF; CDR3 DNA: TGTGCCTTGTGGGAGGTCTCTTCGTCGGAGAAACTCTTT
J gene: TRGJ1/TRGJ2; clone size: large; V gene: TRGV8; CDR3 protein: CATWDSPNYYKKLF; CDR3 DNA: TGTGCCACCTGGGATAGTCCGAATTATTATAAGAAACTCTTT
J gene: TRGJP; clone size: large; V gene: TRGV9; CDR3 protein: CALWEVLELGKKIKVF; CDR3 DNA: TGTGCCTTGTGGGAGGTGTTGGAGTTGGGCAAAAAAATCAAGGTATTT
J gene: TRGJ1/TRGJ2; clone size: large; V gene: TRGV9; CDR3 protein: CALWEVNKKLF; CDR3 DNA: TGTGCCTTGTGGGAGGTTAATAAGAAACTCTTT
J gene: TRGJ1/TRGJ2; clone size: hyperexpanded; V gene: TRGV9; CDR3 protein: CALWVNYKKLF; CDR3 DNA: TGTGCCTTGTGGGTAAATTATAAGAAACTCTTT
J gene: TRGJP; clone size: large; V gene: TRGV9; CDR3 protein: CALWEVSVGKKIKVF; CDR3 DNA: TGTGCCTTGTGGGAGGTTTCAGTGGGCAAAAAAATCAAGGTATTT
J gene: TRGJP; clone size: large; V gene: TRGV9; CDR3 protein: CALWEEELGKKIKVF; CDR3 DNA: TGTGCCTTGTGGGAGGAAGAGTTGGGCAAAAAAATCAAGGTATTT
J gene: TRGJP; clone size: hyperexpanded; V gene: TRGV9; CDR3 protein: CALWEVVELGKKIKVF; CDR3 DNA: TGTGCCTTGTGGGAGGTTGTAGAGTTGGGCAAAAAAATCAAGGTATTT